The present TCR beta chain was sequenced within a study of T cell changes during pregnancy in multiple sclerosis. Germline V gene sequence: CDR1 SNHLY, CDR2 FYNNEI. This CDR3 region has 16 residues. J lost 7 bases, V lost 3 bases, and 10 bases had no gene match. The table came from immunoSEQ multiplex PCR; TCRdb's copy has only in-frame clones and leaves some out. The table has tens of thousands of clones, around 94% seen once. This receptor was identified in a female donor with multiple sclerosis, enrolled in a pregnancy study. Specimen: CD8+ T cells from peripheral blood mononuclear cells, collected before pregnancy. The J gene is TRBJ2-7, the V gene TRBV2; 12 bases are shared with TRBD2. The CDR3 here is CASSEGLAGGVREQYF. The CDR3 DNA reads as TGTGCCAGCAGTGAGGGGCTAGCGGGAGGGGTGCGAGAGCAGTACTTC. Using reference TRBV2 and TRBJ2-7 for the parts outside the CDR3, the full variable domain is EPEVTQTPSHQVTQMGQEVILRCVPISNHLYFYWYRQILGQKVEFLVSFYNNEISEKSEIFDDQFSVERPDGSNFTLKIRSTKLEDSAMYFCASSEGLAGGVREQYFGPGTRLTVT.